This is a list of T cell receptor beta chains from one sample in a study of blood T cell repertoires in COVID-19. The protocol was immunoSEQ multiplex PCR, while the TCRdb copy is restricted to in-frame clones and leaves out a portion. The sample comprises about 51,000 clones, 87% of which are singletons, and 6.5% rests with the top ten. Sequencing was carried out using peripheral blood. These receptors originate from a man in his fifties with active COVID-19. Each CDR3 is given with its conserved first and last residue. A D gene is named only where the DNA matches it firmly. Clone size is shown for a subset of rows, as once, few, many or a class of expanded clone.

clone_size,v_call,d_call,j_call,cdr3_aa,cdr3_nt
.,TRBV5-6,.,TRBJ1-5,CASNSAGRRNQPQHF,TGTGCCAGCAACTCAGCGGGGCGGCGCAATCAGCCCCAGCATTTT
.,TRBV30,TRBD1,TRBJ1-1,CAWSETGFSEAFF,TGTGCCTGGAGCGAGACAGGGTTCTCGGAAGCTTTCTTT
.,TRBV21-1,.,TRBJ2-5,CASSERPGQGFEETQYF,TGTGCCAGCAGCGAGAGACCGGGACAGGGATTTGAAGAGACCCAGTACTTC
.,TRBV7-9,.,TRBJ2-5,CASSPPGAREETQYF,TGTGCCAGCAGCCCCCCGGGAGCTCGGGAAGAGACCCAGTACTTC
few,TRBV2,TRBD1,TRBJ1-1,CASTADRLTEAFF,TGTGCCAGCACTGCGGACAGGCTCACTGAAGCTTTCTTT
.,TRBV12-3/TRBV12-4,TRBD2,TRBJ2-1,CASKGTNYNEQFF,TGTGCCAGCAAAGGGACTAACTACAATGAGCAGTTCTTC
.,TRBV5-4,TRBD2,TRBJ2-7,CASSLGTSGSYEQYF,TGTGCCAGCAGCTTGGGGACTAGCGGGTCCTACGAGCAGTACTTC
.,TRBV11-2,TRBD2,TRBJ2-2,CASSSSGRRTGELFF,TGTGCCAGCAGCTCTAGCGGGAGAAGGACCGGGGAGCTGTTTTTT
.,TRBV27,TRBD2,TRBJ2-7,CASSWTSGYEQYF,TGTGCCAGCAGTTGGACTAGCGGTTACGAGCAGTACTTC
.,TRBV5-1,TRBD1,TRBJ2-5,CASSLAGTDQETQYF,TGCGCCAGCAGCTTGGCCGGGACAGACCAAGAGACCCAGTACTTC
once,TRBV3-1/TRBV3-2,TRBD2,TRBJ2-3,CASSQVAGGSTDTQYF,TGTGCCAGCAGCCAAGTAGCGGGGGGGAGCACAGATACGCAGTATTTT
.,TRBV12-3/TRBV12-4,TRBD2,TRBJ2-3,CASSLESGTSQYF,TGTGCCAGCAGTTTAGAGAGCGGGACGTCGCAGTATTTT
.,TRBV30,.,TRBJ1-2,CAWSSPPQDCPF,TGTGCCTGGAGTAGCCCCCCGCAAGACTGTCCCTTC
.,TRBV5-1,.,TRBJ2-5,CASNEGTSAETQYF,TGCGCCAGCAATGAGGGTACTTCGGCAGAGACCCAGTACTTC
.,TRBV11-2,TRBD2,TRBJ2-1,CASSSGPGGLYNEQFF,TGTGCCAGCAGCTCGGGTCCGGGAGGGTTATACAATGAGCAGTTCTTC
.,TRBV5-4,.,TRBJ2-7,CASSDGGRGKVGGQYF,TGTGCCAGCAGCGACGGGGGGAGGGGGAAAGTCGGCGGGCAGTACTTC
.,TRBV29-1,TRBD1,TRBJ2-3,CSVWDREKRDTQYF,TGCAGCGTATGGGACAGGGAGAAACGAGATACGCAGTATTTT
.,TRBV6-2/TRBV6-3,TRBD2,TRBJ2-3,CASSQLAGGPGTQYF,TGTGCCAGCAGTCAACTAGCGGGGGGGCCCGGTACGCAGTATTTT
.,TRBV6-5,.,TRBJ1-2,CASSYSKGPKNGYTF,TGTGCCAGCAGTTACTCGAAGGGGCCCAAAAATGGCTACACCTTC
.,TRBV14,TRBD2,TRBJ2-1,CASSQDLTSGWYNEQFF,TGTGCCAGCAGCCAAGATCTGACTAGCGGGTGGTACAATGAGCAGTTCTTC
.,TRBV24-1,.,TRBJ2-2,CATSDWGVSDTGELFF,TGTGCCACCAGTGATTGGGGGGTCTCAGACACCGGGGAGCTGTTTTTT
.,TRBV5-4,.,TRBJ2-5,CASSSTPLIAVETQYF,TGTGCCAGCAGCTCGACCCCACTAATCGCCGTGGAGACCCAGTACTTC
.,TRBV4-2,.,TRBJ2-2,CASSQDPGTAGELFF,TGTGCCAGCAGCCAAGATCCGGGAACGGCCGGGGAGCTGTTTTTT
few,TRBV9,TRBD2,TRBJ2-5,CASSAGGVLETQYF,TGTGCCAGCAGCGCCGGGGGGGTTCTGGAGACCCAGTACTTC
.,TRBV4-1,TRBD2,TRBJ2-5,CASSQVWREGRQETQYF,TGCGCCAGCAGCCAAGTCTGGCGGGAGGGCCGGCAAGAGACCCAGTACTTC
.,TRBV18,.,TRBJ2-3,CASSLRGRTDTQYF,TGTGCCAGCTCTCTCCGAGGCCGCACAGATACGCAGTATTTT
.,TRBV7-2,TRBD2,TRBJ2-2,CASSLGRPSGSPGELFF,TGTGCCAGCAGCTTAGGGCGGCCTAGCGGATCCCCGGGGGAGCTGTTTTTT
.,TRBV21-1,.,TRBJ2-2,CASSKGAKREGRTGELFF,TGTGCCAGCAGCAAAGGGGCGAAGCGGGAGGGGAGAACCGGGGAGCTGTTTTTT
.,TRBV6-2/TRBV6-3,TRBD1,TRBJ2-1,CASSFPQGAGYNEQFF,TGTGCCAGCAGTTTCCCTCAGGGGGCCGGTTACAATGAGCAGTTCTTC
.,TRBV5-1,TRBD2,TRBJ2-5,CASSFGTSGTETQYF,TGCGCCAGCAGCTTCGGGACTAGCGGGACAGAGACCCAGTACTTC
.,TRBV12-3/TRBV12-4,TRBD2,TRBJ2-7,CASSPTSGNEQYF,TGTGCCAGCAGTCCAACTAGCGGGAACGAGCAGTACTTC
.,TRBV9,.,TRBJ2-2,CASSGIPQGGELFF,TGTGCCAGCAGCGGTATCCCTCAGGGCGGGGAGCTGTTTTTT
once,TRBV29-1,.,TRBJ2-1,CSVEQGINEQFF,TGCAGCGTTGAACAGGGGATCAATGAGCAGTTCTTC
.,TRBV27,TRBD2,TRBJ2-1,CASSDTSGGPYNEQFF,TGTGCCAGCAGTGACACTAGCGGGGGACCCTACAATGAGCAGTTCTTC
.,TRBV24-1,.,TRBJ2-5,CATSDASPRGEKETQYF,TGTGCCACCAGTGACGCGAGCCCCAGGGGTGAAAAAGAGACCCAGTACTTC
.,TRBV7-9,.,TRBJ2-2,CASSLGRGGELFF,TGTGCCAGCAGCTTAGGAAGGGGCGGGGAGCTGTTTTTT
.,TRBV2,.,TRBJ1-5,CASMLNNQPQHF,TGTGCCAGCATGTTAAATAATCAGCCCCAGCATTTT
.,TRBV2,TRBD1,TRBJ2-2,CASRGPGQASTGELFF,TGTGCCAGCAGGGGACCGGGACAGGCTTCCACCGGGGAGCTGTTTTTT
.,TRBV4-1,.,TRBJ1-2,CASSQASTVRYGYTF,TGCGCCAGCAGCCAAGCCTCGACAGTTCGCTATGGCTACACCTTC
.,TRBV30,TRBD2,TRBJ2-5,CAWSLSSGRGETQYF,TGTGCCTGGAGCCTCTCTAGCGGGCGAGGGGAGACCCAGTACTTC